A single sample is the source of the 9 T cell receptor beta chains below, sequenced in a study of cytomegalovirus exposure and HLA in healthy donors. The PCR was carried out with 60 Vbeta primers and 13 Jbeta primers. TCRdb's copy holds only in-frame clones and misses some; the assay was immunoSEQ multiplex PCR. The profile shows 130,000 to 150,000 clones, 77% of them singletons. The sample comprised PBMCs. These receptors were obtained from a woman in her fifties or sixties in good health and CMV-seronegative.

The rearrangement joins TRBV28 to TRBJ2-3, with TRBD2 identical over 8 bases. Germline V gene lookup returns CDR1 MDHEN and CDR2 SYDVKM. This CDR3 is built from 17 residues. V gave up 4 bases and J gave up 1 base; unmatched junction bases: 10. As DNA, the CDR3 is TGTGCCAGCAGTTCCACTGGGACTAGAAAAGGCACAGATACGCAGTATTTT. Encoded protein: CASSSTGTRKGTDTQYF.

This chain connects TRBV7-3 to TRBJ1-1; D is unclear. CDR3 length: 16 residues. The ends were cut back, 1 base at V and 1 base at J, with 13 bases in the middle. Germline assignment: CDR1 SGHTA and CDR2 FQGTGA. CDR3 in amino acids: CASSLIVARENTEAFF. The CDR3 DNA sequence: TGTGCCAGCAGCTTAATAGTCGCTCGGGAGAACACTGAAGCTTTCTTT.

The chain combines TRBV6-5 with TRBJ2-1, with 11 bases aligning to TRBD2. Unmatched junction bases numbered 9, after V lost 2 bases and J lost 9 bases. This CDR3 region has 16 residues. Germline values: CDR1 MNHEY, CDR2 SVGAGI. For the CDR3, the DNA is TGTGCCAGCAGTTACGTAGCGGGGGGGCCTGGAGGTGAGCAGTTCTTC. Translated: CASSYVAGGPGGEQFF.

This chain joins TRBV5-1 and TRBJ1-2; D is undetermined. V was shortened by 4 bases and J by 4 bases, with 14 bases between the two germline ends. Germline lookup yields CDR1 SGHRS and CDR2 YFSETQ. The CDR3 contains 14 residues. CDR3 amino acids: CASSPPREGYGYTF. For the CDR3, the DNA is TGCGCCAGCAGCCCCCCTCGGGAGGGCTATGGCTACACCTTC.

The V call is TRBV2, the J call TRBJ2-7; possibly TRBD1 for D (5 bases). Per germline, CDR1 SNHLY and CDR2 FYNNEI. The CDR3 runs 14 residues. V gave up 8 bases and J gave up 7 bases, with 21 bases separating them. CDR3 bases: TGTGCCAGCGGTTCCTCGGGCAGGGTAGAAGAGCAGTACTTC. Protein product: CASGSSGRVEEQYF.

This clone has only one observation. This same CDR3 is encoded by further DNA sequences in the sample. CDR3 bases: TGCAGCGTTATCCTGGCGGGGGTAGGACAGCCCCAGCATTTT. Residues: CSVILAGVGQPQHF. The rearrangement uses TRBV29-1 and TRBJ1-5; maybe TRBD1 (5 bases). This CDR3 is built from 14 residues. Germline CDR1 SQVTM, CDR2 ANQGSEA. Trimming stripped 5 bases from V and 7 bases from J, with 18 bases between.

The rearrangement links TRBV19 to TRBJ1-2, with a tentative D call TRBD1 (6 bases). V lost 4 bases and J 8 bases, leaving 23 bases between the germline ends. The germline gives CDR1 LNHDA, CDR2 SQIVND (reference sequence). The CDR3 totals 16 residues. The CDR3 sequence is CASSKPAGQPVGGYTF. The CDR3 nucleotides are TGTGCCAGTAGTAAGCCCGCTGGACAGCCGGTGGGCGGCTACACCTTC. Supplemented by reference TRBV19 and TRBJ1-2, the full variable domain reads DGGITQSPKYLFRKEGQNVTLSCEQNLNHDAMYWYRQDPGQGLRLIYYSQIVNDFQKGDIAEGYSVSREKKESFPLTVTSAQKNPTAFYLCASSKPAGQPVGGYTFGSGTRLTVV.

The V gene is TRBV19, the J gene TRBJ2-3, with 8 positions matching TRBD2. CDR1 is LNHDA, CDR2 SQIVND, per germline (reference sequence). Trimming cost V 6 bases and J 5 bases; bases outside gene matches: 4. CDR3 length equals 13 residues. The CDR3 here is CASSGGEGDTQYF. The DNA for the CDR3 is TGTGCCAGTAGCGGGGGGGAAGGAGATACGCAGTATTTT.

The chain uses TRBV19 and TRBJ1-4; 9 nucleotides agree with TRBD1. The CDR3 runs to 13 residues. The junction had 10 bases not matched to a gene; V was cut back by 7 bases and J by 13 bases. Germline values: CDR1 LNHDA, CDR2 SQIVND (reference sequence). The DNA for the CDR3 is TGTGCCAGTACCAAAGTACCGGGACAGGGACTGTTTTTT. It specifies CASTKVPGQGLFF.